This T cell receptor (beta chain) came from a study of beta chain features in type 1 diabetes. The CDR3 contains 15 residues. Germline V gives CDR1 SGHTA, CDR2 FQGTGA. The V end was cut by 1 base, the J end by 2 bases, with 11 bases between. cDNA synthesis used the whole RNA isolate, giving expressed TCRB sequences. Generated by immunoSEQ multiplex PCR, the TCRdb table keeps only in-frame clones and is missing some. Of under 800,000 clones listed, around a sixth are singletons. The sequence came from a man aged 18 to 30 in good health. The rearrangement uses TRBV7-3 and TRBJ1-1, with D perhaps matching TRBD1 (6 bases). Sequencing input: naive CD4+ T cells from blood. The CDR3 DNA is TGTGCCAGCAGCTTAAGATCAGGGGTAAACACTGAAGCTTTCTTT. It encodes CASSLRSGVNTEAFF.